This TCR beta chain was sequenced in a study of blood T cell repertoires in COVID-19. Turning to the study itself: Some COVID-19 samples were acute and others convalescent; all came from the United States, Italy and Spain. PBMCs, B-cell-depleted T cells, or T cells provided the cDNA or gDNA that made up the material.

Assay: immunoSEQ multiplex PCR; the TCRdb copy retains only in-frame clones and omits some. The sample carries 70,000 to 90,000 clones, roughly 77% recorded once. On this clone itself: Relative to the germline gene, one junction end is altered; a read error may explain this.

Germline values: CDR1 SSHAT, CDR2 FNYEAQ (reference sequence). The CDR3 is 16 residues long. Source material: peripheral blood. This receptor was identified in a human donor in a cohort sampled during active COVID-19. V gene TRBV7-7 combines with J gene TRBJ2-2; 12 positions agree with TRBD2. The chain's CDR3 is CASSPLAGGSTGELFF. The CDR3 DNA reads TGTGCTAGCAGCCCCCTAGCGGGAGGGAGCACCGGGGAGCTGTTTTTT. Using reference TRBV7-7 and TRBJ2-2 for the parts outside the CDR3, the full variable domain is GAGVSQSPRYKVTKRGQDVTLRCDPISSHATLYWYQQALGQGPEFLTYFNYEAQPDKSGLPSDRFSAERPEGSISTLTIQRTEQRDSAMYRCASSPLAGGSTGELFFGEGSRLTVL.